What follows is one T cell receptor (beta chain) and its context. Its antigen is not known. The sample contains more than one DNA sequence encoding this CDR3. The CDR3 has 12 residues. Per germline, CDR1 LNHNV and CDR2 YYDKDF (reference sequence). Trimming pared 3 bases from V and 4 bases from J, leaving 4 bases between. The data stem from a study of shared clonotypes between healthy human individuals. Study results and limitations: Rarefaction indicated that sorted-subset sequencing remained incomplete although depth was large. For naive CD4 cells, around 5% of clonotypes were shared across several donors.

TCRdb's copy holds only in-frame clones and misses some; the assay was immunoSEQ multiplex PCR. Of some 1 million clones listed, around 75% were seen once; the top ten hold around 1.5%. Sequenced input: memory CD4+ T cells sorted from blood. Subset meaning: CD45RA-negative fraction. The chain carries TRBV15 and TRBJ1-5; no definite D call. This sequence was found in a young man in good health. This CDR3 reads CATSRGNQPQHF. CDR3 in DNA: TGTGCCACCAGCAGGGGTAATCAGCCCCAGCATTTT.